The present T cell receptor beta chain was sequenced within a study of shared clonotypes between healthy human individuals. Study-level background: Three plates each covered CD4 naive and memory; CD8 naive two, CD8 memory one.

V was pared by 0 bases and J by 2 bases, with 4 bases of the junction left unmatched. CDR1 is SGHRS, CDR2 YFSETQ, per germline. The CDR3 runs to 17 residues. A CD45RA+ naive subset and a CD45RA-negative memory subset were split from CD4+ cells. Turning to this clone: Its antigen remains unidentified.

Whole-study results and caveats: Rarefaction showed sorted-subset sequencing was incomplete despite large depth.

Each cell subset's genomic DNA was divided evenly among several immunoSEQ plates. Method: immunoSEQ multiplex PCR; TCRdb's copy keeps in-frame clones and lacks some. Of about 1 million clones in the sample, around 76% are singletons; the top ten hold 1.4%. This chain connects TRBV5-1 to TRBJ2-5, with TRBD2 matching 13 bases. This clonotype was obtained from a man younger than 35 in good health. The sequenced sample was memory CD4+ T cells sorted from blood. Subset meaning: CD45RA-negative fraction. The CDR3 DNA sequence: TGCGCCAGCAGCTTGGGCGCACTAGCGGGAGGGCAAGAGACCCAGTACTTC. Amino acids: CASSLGALAGGQETQYF.